One TCR beta chain is described in this entry. The sample comes from a study of beta chain features in type 1 diabetes. The sequenced template was cDNA made from the entire isolated RNA. Sequencing used immunoSEQ multiplex PCR; TCRdb keeps in-frame clones, though not all of them. The data hold a few hundred thousand clones, with 27% observed a single time. Sequenced sample: central memory CD4+ T cells from blood. The TCR was taken from a man aged 30-40 years in good health.

The CDR3 loop is CASSSRRQGGKDGYTF. The CDR3 DNA sequence: TGTGCCAGCAGCTCCCGACGACAGGGGGGAAAAGATGGCTACACCTTC. The V and J genes are TRBV7-2 and TRBJ1-2, with 9 bases lining up with TRBD1. This CDR3 spans 16 amino acids. V lost 4 bases to trimming and J lost 6 bases; unmatched junction nucleotides: 12. The V gene's germline CDR1 is SGHTA and CDR2 FQGNSA.